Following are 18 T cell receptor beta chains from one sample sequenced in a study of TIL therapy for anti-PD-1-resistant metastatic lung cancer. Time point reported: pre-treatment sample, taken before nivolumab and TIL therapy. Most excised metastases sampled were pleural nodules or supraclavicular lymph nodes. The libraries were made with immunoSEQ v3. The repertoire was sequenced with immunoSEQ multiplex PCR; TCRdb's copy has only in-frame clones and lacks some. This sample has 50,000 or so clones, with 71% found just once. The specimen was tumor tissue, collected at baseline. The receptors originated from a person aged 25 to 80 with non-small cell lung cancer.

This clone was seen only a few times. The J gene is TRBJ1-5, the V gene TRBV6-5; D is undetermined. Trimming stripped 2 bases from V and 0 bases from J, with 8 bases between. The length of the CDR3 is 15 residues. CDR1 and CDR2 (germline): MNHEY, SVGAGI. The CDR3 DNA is TGTGCCAGCAGTTACGAGTGGGGTAGCAATCAGCCCCAGCATTTT. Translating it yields CASSYEWGSNQPQHF.

The CDR3 reads CASRTPRQGTYEQYF. The CDR3 bases are TGTGCCAGCAGGACTCCCCGACAGGGTACCTACGAGCAGTACTTC. The chain is built from TRBV28 and TRBJ2-7, with 7 bases aligning to TRBD1. V shed 6 bases, J shed 2 bases, and the junction held 10 bases outside the gene matches. CDR3 length equals 15 residues. CDR1 and CDR2 from the germline V gene are MDHEN and SYDVKM.

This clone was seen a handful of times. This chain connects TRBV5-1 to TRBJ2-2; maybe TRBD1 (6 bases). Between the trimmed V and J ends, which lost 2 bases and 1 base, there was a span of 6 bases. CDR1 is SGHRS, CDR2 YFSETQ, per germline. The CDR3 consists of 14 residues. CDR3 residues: CASSFRGNTGELFF. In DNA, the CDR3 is TGCGCCAGCAGCTTCAGGGGGAACACCGGGGAGCTGTTTTTT.

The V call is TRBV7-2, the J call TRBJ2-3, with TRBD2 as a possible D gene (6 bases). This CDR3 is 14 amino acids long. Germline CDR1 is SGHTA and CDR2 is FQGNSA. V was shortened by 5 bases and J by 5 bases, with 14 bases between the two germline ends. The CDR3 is CASSPGGAQDTQYF. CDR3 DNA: TGTGCCAGCAGCCCTGGAGGGGCCCAAGATACGCAGTATTTT. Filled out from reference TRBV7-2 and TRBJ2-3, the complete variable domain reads GAGVSQSPSNKVTEKGKDVELRCDPISGHTALYWYRQSLGQGLEFLIYFQGNSAPDKSGLPSDRFSAERTGGSVSTLTIQRTQQEDSAVYLCASSPGGAQDTQYFGPGTRLTVL.

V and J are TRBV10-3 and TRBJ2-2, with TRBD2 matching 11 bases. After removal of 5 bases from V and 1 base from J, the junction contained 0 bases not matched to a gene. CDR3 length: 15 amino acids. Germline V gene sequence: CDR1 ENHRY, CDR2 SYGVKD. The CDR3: CAISLAGGNTGELFF. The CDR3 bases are TGTGCCATCAGTCTAGCGGGAGGGAACACCGGGGAGCTGTTTTTT.

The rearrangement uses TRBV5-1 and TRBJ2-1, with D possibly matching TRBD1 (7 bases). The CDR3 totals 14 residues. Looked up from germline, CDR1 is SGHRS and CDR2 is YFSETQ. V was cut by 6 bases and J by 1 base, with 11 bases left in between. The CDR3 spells CASNQGGSYNEQFF. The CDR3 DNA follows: TGCGCCAGCAACCAGGGGGGTTCCTACAATGAGCAGTTCTTC.

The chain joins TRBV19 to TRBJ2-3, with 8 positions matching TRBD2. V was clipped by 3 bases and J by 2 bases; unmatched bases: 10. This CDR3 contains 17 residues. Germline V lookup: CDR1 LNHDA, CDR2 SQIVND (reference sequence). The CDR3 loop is CASSIGLAGSYTDTQYF. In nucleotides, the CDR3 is TGTGCCAGTAGTATCGGCCTAGCGGGCTCTTACACAGATACGCAGTATTTT.

This CDR3 is CASSPEASGGTDTQYF. In nucleotides, the CDR3 is TGCGCCAGCAGCCCCGAGGCTAGCGGGGGAACAGATACGCAGTATTTT. The J gene is TRBJ2-3, the V gene TRBV4-1; TRBD2 agrees at 10 bases. Per germline, CDR1 MGHRA and CDR2 YSYEKL. The CDR3 contains 16 residues. V lost 4 bases and J lost 3; bases outside the gene matches: 7.

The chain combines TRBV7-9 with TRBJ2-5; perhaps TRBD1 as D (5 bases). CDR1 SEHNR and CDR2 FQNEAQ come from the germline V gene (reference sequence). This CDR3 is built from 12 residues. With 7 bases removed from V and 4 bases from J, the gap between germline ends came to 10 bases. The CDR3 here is CASTETGETQYF. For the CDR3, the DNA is TGTGCCAGCACGGAAACAGGAGAGACCCAGTACTTC.

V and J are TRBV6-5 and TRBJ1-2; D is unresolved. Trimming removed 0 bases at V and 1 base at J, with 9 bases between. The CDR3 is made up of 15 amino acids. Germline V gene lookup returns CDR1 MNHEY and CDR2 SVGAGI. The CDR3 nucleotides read TGTGCCAGCAGTTACTCGATTGCAGATAACTATGGCTACACCTTC. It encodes CASSYSIADNYGYTF.

The CDR3 DNA is TGCGCCAGCAGCGTGACTAGCGGGGTAGGGGAGACCCAGTACTTC. Protein: CASSVTSGVGETQYF. The rearrangement uses TRBV5-1 and TRBJ2-5; TRBD2 agrees at 11 bases. In germline, CDR1 is SGHRS, CDR2 YFSETQ. The junction had 7 bases not matched to a gene; V was cut back by 4 bases and J by 5 bases. The CDR3 consists of 15 residues.

CDR3 DNA sequence: TGTGCCAGCAGCGCGCGACAGGGAACAGATACGCAGTATTTT. Its protein product is CASSARQGTDTQYF. The chain is built from TRBV11-1 and TRBJ2-3, with TRBD1 identical over 7 bases. V shed 5 bases, J shed 3 bases, and the junction held 5 bases outside the gene matches. CDR3 size: 14 residues. From germline, CDR1 is SGHAT and CDR2 FQDESV (reference sequence). The full variable domain, with the rest looked up from reference TRBV11-1 and TRBJ2-3, is EAEVAQSPRYKITEKSQAVAFWCDPISGHATLYWYRQILGQGPELLVQFQDESVVDDSQLPKDRFSAERLKGVDSTLKIQPAELGDSAMYLCASSARQGTDTQYFGPGTRLTVL.

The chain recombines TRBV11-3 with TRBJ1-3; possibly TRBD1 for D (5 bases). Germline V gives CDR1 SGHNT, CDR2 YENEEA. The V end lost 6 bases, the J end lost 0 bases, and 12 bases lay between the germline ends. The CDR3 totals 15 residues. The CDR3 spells CASRLGPNSGNTIYF. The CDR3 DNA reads TGTGCCAGCAGATTGGGACCGAACTCTGGAAACACCATATATTTT.

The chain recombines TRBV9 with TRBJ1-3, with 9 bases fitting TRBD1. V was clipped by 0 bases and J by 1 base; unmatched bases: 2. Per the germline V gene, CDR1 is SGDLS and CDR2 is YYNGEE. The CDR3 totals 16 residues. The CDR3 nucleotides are TGTGCCAGCAGCGTAGCACAGGGGGCTTCTGGAAACACCATATATTTT. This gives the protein CASSVAQGASGNTIYF. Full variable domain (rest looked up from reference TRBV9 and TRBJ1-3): DSGVTQTPKHLITATGQRVTLRCSPRSGDLSVYWYQQSLDQGLQFLIQYYNGEERAKGNILERFSAQQFPDLHSELNLSSLELGDSALYFCASSVAQGASGNTIYFGEGSWLTVV.

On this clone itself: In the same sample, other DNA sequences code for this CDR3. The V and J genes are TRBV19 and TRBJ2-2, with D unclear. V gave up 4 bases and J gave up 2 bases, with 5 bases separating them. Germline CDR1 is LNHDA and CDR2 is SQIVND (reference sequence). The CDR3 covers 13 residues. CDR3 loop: CASSNPNTGELFF. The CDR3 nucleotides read TGTGCCAGTAGTAACCCTAACACCGGGGAGCTGTTTTTT.

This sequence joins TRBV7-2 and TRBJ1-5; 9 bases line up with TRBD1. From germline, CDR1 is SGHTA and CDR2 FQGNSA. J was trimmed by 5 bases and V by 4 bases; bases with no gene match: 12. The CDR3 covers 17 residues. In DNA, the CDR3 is TGTGCCAGCAGCTCCCTACCGGGACAGGGACCTTATCAGCCCCAGCATTTT. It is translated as CASSSLPGQGPYQPQHF.

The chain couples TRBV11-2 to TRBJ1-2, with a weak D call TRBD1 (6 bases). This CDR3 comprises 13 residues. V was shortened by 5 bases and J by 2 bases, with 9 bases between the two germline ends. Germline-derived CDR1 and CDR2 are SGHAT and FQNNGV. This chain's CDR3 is CASSPTGNYGYTF. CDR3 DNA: TGTGCCAGCAGCCCGACAGGAAACTATGGCTACACCTTC.

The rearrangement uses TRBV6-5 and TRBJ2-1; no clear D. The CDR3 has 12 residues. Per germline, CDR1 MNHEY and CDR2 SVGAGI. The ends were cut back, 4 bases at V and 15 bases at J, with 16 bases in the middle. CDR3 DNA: TGTGCCAGCAGTTCCAAGTCCGAAATGGCGTTCTTC. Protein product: CASSSKSEMAFF.